What follows are 18 T cell receptor beta chains derived from one specimen sequenced in a study of T cell responses to AZD1222 COVID-19 vaccine. Clones were read by immunoSEQ multiplex PCR, and TCRdb kept only the in-frame ones, dropping some. The sample holds about 170,000 clones, around 94% seen once. Material: peripheral blood, obtained on day 0 of AZD1222 vaccination. Every receptor here comes from an adult in good health.

The J gene is TRBJ1-3, the V gene TRBV7-9, with 9 nucleotides matching TRBD1. Germline V CDR1 and CDR2: SEHNR, FQNEAQ (reference sequence). The CDR3 contains 17 residues. V lost 8 bases to trimming and J lost 2 bases; unmatched junction nucleotides: 13. The CDR3 nucleotides read TGTGCCAGCCTCCTCGGCTCCGGGACAGGGCCTGGAAACACCATATATTTT. Amino acid sequence: CASLLGSGTGPGNTIYF.

This clone has just a few counts. The chain carries TRBV7-9 and TRBJ2-3; D call uncertain. This CDR3 comprises 15 residues. CDR1 SEHNR and CDR2 FQNEAQ come from the germline V gene (reference sequence). Trimming pared 1 base from V and 6 bases from J, leaving 14 bases between. The CDR3 DNA is TGTGCCAGCAGCTTAGGACCCTCGGCCGTCGATACGCAGTATTTT. It yields the protein CASSLGPSAVDTQYF.

The V gene is TRBV13, the J gene TRBJ2-1; 9 bases are a match to TRBD2. The germline V gene has CDR1 PRHDT and CDR2 FYEKMQ (reference sequence). The CDR3 length is 15 residues. J was trimmed by 2 bases and V by 5 bases; bases with no gene match: 4. This CDR3 reads CASSKTSGPYNEQFF. The CDR3 DNA is TGTGCCAGCAGCAAGACTAGCGGCCCCTACAATGAGCAGTTCTTC.

This chain uses TRBV24-1 with TRBJ1-2, with a weak D call TRBD1 (5 bases). The CDR3 covers 14 residues. Between the trimmed V and J ends, which lost 3 bases and 4 bases, there was a span of 11 bases. Germline lookup yields CDR1 KGHDR and CDR2 SFDVKD. DNA for the CDR3: TGTGCCACCAGTGATCAAGACAGAATCTATGGCTACACCTTC. This translates into CATSDQDRIYGYTF.

The chain has TRBV5-1 and TRBJ1-1, with no clear D. The ends were cut back, 1 base at V and 4 bases at J, with 8 bases in the middle. CDR1 is SGHRS and CDR2 is YFSETQ in the germline V gene. This CDR3 is 13 amino acids long. The DNA of the CDR3 is TGCGCCAGCAGCTTGACTCTAGCCACTGAAGCTTTCTTT. Its protein is CASSLTLATEAFF.

J is TRBJ1-5 and V is TRBV19; D unclear. Germline CDR1 and CDR2: LNHDA and SQIVND (reference sequence). The CDR3 contains 12 residues. Trimming took off 6 bases at V and 0 bases at J, with 3 bases between the two ends. This CDR3 is CASRDSNQPQHF. Here the CDR3 DNA reads TGTGCCAGTAGGGATAGCAATCAGCCCCAGCATTTT.

This chain joins TRBV18 and TRBJ2-6; no clear D. The CDR3 has 20 residues. Germline values: CDR1 KGHSH, CDR2 LQKENI. Trimming pared 0 bases from V and 1 base from J, leaving 19 bases between. The CDR3 DNA sequence: TGTGCCAGCTCACCACCCCCCCCCACTGGGCTGGGGTCTGGGGCCAACGTCCTGACTTTC. Translation: CASSPPPPTGLGSGANVLTF.

The chain recombines TRBV4-1 with TRBJ2-3; D is ambiguous. This CDR3 spans 14 amino acids. Trimming removed 4 bases at V and 3 bases at J, with 11 bases between. Germline CDR1 is MGHRA and CDR2 is YSYEKL. The CDR3, as DNA: TGCGCCAGCAGCCCGGTATATCAAACAGATACGCAGTATTTT. The encoded protein is CASSPVYQTDTQYF.

The CDR3 spells CASSPRGISTDTQYF. The CDR3 DNA sequence: TGTGCCAGCTCACCACGGGGGATTAGCACAGATACGCAGTATTTT. The V and J genes are TRBV18 and TRBJ2-3; the D call may be TRBD1 or TRBD2 (5 bases each). This CDR3 spans 15 amino acids. Deletions cut 1 base from V and 0 bases from J, with 8 bases between. Germline V CDR1 and CDR2: KGHSH, LQKENI.

V gene TRBV3-1 (or the pseudogene TRBV3-2) combines with J gene TRBJ1-2; D unclear. Per germline, CDR1 LGHDT and CDR2 YNNKEL (reference sequence). This CDR3 is 14 amino acids long. Trimming removed 1 base at V and 2 bases at J, with 8 bases between. In nucleotides, the CDR3 is TGTGCCAGCAGCCAAGCCGGGAACAACTATGGCTACACCTTC. Protein sequence: CASSQAGNNYGYTF.

CDR3 amino acids: CAWSKGGGSNQPQHF. DNA of the CDR3: TGTGCCTGGTCTAAGGGGGGGGGTAGCAATCAGCCCCAGCATTTT. The J gene is TRBJ1-5, the V gene TRBV30; the D gene is possibly TRBD1 (6 bases). The CDR3 is made up of 15 amino acids. Germline values: CDR1 GTSNPN, CDR2 SVGIG (reference sequence). V shed 5 bases and J shed 0 bases, with 14 bases lying between them.

The chain uses TRBV19 and TRBJ1-5; TRBD1 is a possible D gene (6 bases). The CDR3 loop spans 14 amino acids. CDR1 and CDR2 (germline): LNHDA, SQIVND (reference sequence). The V gene lost 8 bases and the J gene lost 4 bases, with 15 bases spanning the gap. The CDR3 nucleotides read TGTGCCAGTTGGGAACAGGGTGGAAATCAGCCCCAGCATTTT. Residues: CASWEQGGNQPQHF. Full variable domain (missing parts from reference TRBV19 and TRBJ1-5): DGGITQSPKYLFRKEGQNVTLSCEQNLNHDAMYWYRQDPGQGLRLIYYSQIVNDFQKGDIAEGYSVSREKKESFPLTVTSAQKNPTAFYLCASWEQGGNQPQHFGDGTRLSIL.

The chain carries TRBV29-1 and TRBJ1-2; D is unresolved. From germline, CDR1 is SQVTM and CDR2 ANQGSEA. Trimming cost V 1 base and J 7 bases, with 7 bases left between them. The CDR3 runs 11 residues. For the CDR3, the DNA is TGCAGCGTTGAAGCGGGAGGTGGCTACACCTTC. Protein: CSVEAGGGYTF. The complete variable domain, with remaining parts taken from reference TRBV29-1 and TRBJ1-2, reads SAVISQKPSRDICQRGTSLTIQCQVDSQVTMMFWYRQQPGQSLTLIATANQGSEATYESGFVIDKFPISRPNLTFSTLTVSNMSPEDSSIYLCSVEAGGGYTFGSGTRLTVV.

The chain joins TRBV27 to TRBJ1-5; TRBD1 matches 10 bases. The trim removed 6 bases at V and 6 bases at J, leaving 8 bases unmatched. The CDR3 is made up of 15 amino acids. Germline CDR1 is MNHEY and CDR2 is SMNVEV (reference sequence). CDR3 nucleotides: TGTGCCAGCAGCTCGGGACAGGGGCTGACTCAGCCCCAGCATTTT. It translates to CASSSGQGLTQPQHF.

The chain recombines TRBV5-6 with TRBJ1-1; D remains ambiguous. V gave up 0 bases and J gave up 8 bases, with 11 bases separating them. Germline V gives CDR1 SGHDT, CDR2 YYEEEE. The CDR3 consists of 13 residues. This chain's CDR3 is CASSLVQSGEAFF. DNA for the CDR3: TGTGCCAGCAGCTTGGTGCAGAGTGGGGAAGCTTTCTTT.

Ten or more counts support this clone. This chain uses TRBV7-9 with TRBJ1-5; 8 bases fit TRBD1. V lost 10 bases and J lost 5; bases outside the gene matches: 10. CDR1 and CDR2 (germline): SEHNR, FQNEAQ (reference sequence). This CDR3 has 14 amino acids. This chain's CDR3 is CATTSGTGDQPQHF. CDR3 in DNA: TGTGCCACCACGTCGGGGACAGGAGATCAGCCCCAGCATTTT. The variable domain in full, completed from reference TRBV7-9 and TRBJ1-5, reads DTGVSQNPRHKITKRGQNVTFRCDPISEHNRLYWYRQTLGQGPEFLTYFQNEAQLEKSRLLSDRFSAERPKGSFSTLEIQRTEQGDSAMYLCATTSGTGDQPQHFGDGTRLSIL.

J is TRBJ2-7 and V is TRBV5-4; 8 nucleotides align to TRBD2. Germline V CDR1 and CDR2: SGHNT, YYREEE (reference sequence). The CDR3 spans 14 residues. V shed 0 bases, J shed 6 bases, and the junction held 5 bases outside the gene matches. DNA of the CDR3: TGTGCCAGCAGCTTGGGCGTACTAGCGGCCGAGCAGTACTTC. It codes for CASSLGVLAAEQYF.

The rearrangement joins TRBV19 to TRBJ2-1, with 9 positions matching TRBD2. V dropped 3 bases and J dropped 2; count of bases not matched to a gene: 5. The CDR3 length is 16 residues. The V gene's germline CDR1 is LNHDA and CDR2 SQIVND (reference sequence). CDR3 residues: CASSMGASGAYNEQFF. The CDR3 DNA reads as TGTGCCAGTAGTATGGGGGCTAGCGGGGCCTACAATGAGCAGTTCTTC.